The 20 T cell receptor beta chains presented below share a single source sample, sequenced in a study of T cell changes during pregnancy in multiple sclerosis. Only in-frame clones appear in the TCRdb table, and some are missing; sequencing was by immunoSEQ multiplex PCR. The sample shows some 28,000 clones, roughly 89% of them seen only once. The specimen was CD4+ T cells from peripheral blood mononuclear cells, collected in the first trimester of pregnancy. The receptors were sampled from a female donor in good health, enrolled as a control in a pregnancy study.

V usage is TRBV19 and J usage is TRBJ2-2; 9 nucleotides align to TRBD2. From germline, CDR1 is LNHDA and CDR2 SQIVND (reference sequence). The CDR3 sequence is 16 residues long. V trimming: 5 bases; J trimming: 5 bases; junction bases outside the gene matches: 9. In DNA form, the CDR3 reads TGTGCCAGTAGTTCGGGGGCGGGGGGGAGAACCGGGGAGCTGTTTTTT. This encodes CASSSGAGGRTGELFF.

J is TRBJ1-3 and V is TRBV19, with D tentatively TRBD1 (6 bases). The CDR3 consists of 14 residues. Germline lookup yields CDR1 LNHDA and CDR2 SQIVND (reference sequence). V gave up 7 bases and J gave up 3 bases, with 13 bases separating them. CDR3 loop: CASTRGGSGNTIYF. The CDR3 nucleotides are TGTGCCAGTACCCGAGGGGGAAGTGGAAACACCATATATTTT.

V gene TRBV28 combines with J gene TRBJ1-2; no clear D. The V gene's germline CDR1 is MDHEN and CDR2 SYDVKM. The CDR3 contains 12 residues. Trimming took 3 bases from V and 6 from J, leaving 8 bases between them. The CDR3 loop reads CASSFQYDGYTF. CDR3 nucleotide sequence: TGTGCCAGCAGTTTCCAGTACGATGGCTACACCTTC.

V usage is TRBV18 and J usage is TRBJ2-1, with TRBD2 identical over 12 bases. Germline loops: CDR1 KGHSH, CDR2 LQKENI. With V trimmed by 1 base and J by 12 bases, 13 bases remained unmatched. There are 17 residues in the CDR3. The CDR3 loop reads CASSPRFTTSGSSGQFF. The CDR3 nucleotides read TGTGCCAGCTCACCACGTTTTACGACTAGCGGGAGTTCCGGGCAGTTCTTC.

This CDR3 is CASSLASGGAWETQYF. DNA for the CDR3: TGCGCCAGCAGCTTGGCTAGCGGGGGGGCCTGGGAGACCCAGTACTTC. The chain couples TRBV5-1 to TRBJ2-5, with 12 nucleotides matching TRBD2. Looked up from germline, CDR1 is SGHRS and CDR2 is YFSETQ. V lost 0 bases, J lost 5 bases, and 5 bases stayed unmatched. The CDR3 sequence is 16 residues long. The full variable domain, with the rest looked up from reference TRBV5-1 and TRBJ2-5, is KAGVTQTPRYLIKTRGQQVTLSCSPISGHRSVSWYQQTPGQGLQFLFEYFSETQRNKGNFPGRFSGRQFSNSRSEMNVSTLELGDSALYLCASSLASGGAWETQYFGPGTRLLVL.

The chain couples TRBV2 to TRBJ2-7; 9 bases agree with TRBD1. This CDR3 has 15 residues. The V segment lost 4 bases and the J segment 3 bases; nucleotides outside the gene matches: 7. Germline lookup yields CDR1 SNHLY and CDR2 FYNNEI. CDR3 in DNA: TGTGCCAGCAGTGCCGGGACAGGGCTGAACTACGAGCAGTACTTC. As protein: CASSAGTGLNYEQYF.

The V and J genes are TRBV28 and TRBJ1-5; 7 bases line up with TRBD1. Germline V gene sequence: CDR1 MDHEN, CDR2 SYDVKM. This CDR3 is 16 amino acids long. The J segment lost 7 bases and the V segment lost 3 bases, leaving 12 bases of the junction unmatched. The CDR3 spells CASSLTGLGYRQPQHF. CDR3 bases: TGTGCCAGCAGTTTGACAGGGTTAGGGTATCGACAGCCCCAGCATTTT.

The chain links TRBV30 to TRBJ1-3; D gene uncertain. The germline V gene has CDR1 GTSNPN and CDR2 SVGIG (reference sequence). The V end lost 3 bases, the J end lost 0 bases, and 15 bases lay between the germline ends. The CDR3 spans 16 residues. CDR3 nucleotide sequence: TGTGCCTGGAGCAAGGATGCAGGCATCTCTGGAAACACCATATATTTT. Amino acid sequence: CAWSKDAGISGNTIYF.

The chain couples TRBV7-2 to TRBJ1-5, with D possibly TRBD1 on 6 matching bases. V gave up 0 bases and J gave up 5 bases, with 11 bases separating them. CDR1 is SGHTA, CDR2 FQGNSA, per germline. CDR3 length: 15 residues. The CDR3 nucleotides are TGTGCCAGCAGCTTAGCTGGAACAGGGTATCAGCCCCAGCATTTT. Amino acids: CASSLAGTGYQPQHF.

V and J are TRBV6-1 and TRBJ1-1; TRBD1 matches at 9 bases. Germline CDR1 MNHNS, CDR2 SASEGT. CDR3 length: 17 amino acids. J was trimmed by 1 base and V by 2 bases; bases with no gene match: 8. CDR3 sequence (DNA): TGTGCCAGCAGTGAACGCCTGAAGGGACAGGGGAACACTGAAGCTTTCTTT. Translated: CASSERLKGQGNTEAFF.

This chain's CDR3 is CASRSPTGRYGYTF. The CDR3 DNA reads TGTGCCAGCAGGTCACCTACAGGGCGCTATGGCTACACCTTC. This rearrangement joins TRBV28 to TRBJ1-2; D might be TRBD1 (6 bases). Germline V gene sequence: CDR1 MDHEN, CDR2 SYDVKM. The CDR3 totals 14 residues. V dropped 6 bases and J dropped 4 bases, with 15 bases sitting between them.

The genes are TRBV9 and TRBJ2-1; no clear D gene. Deletions cut 2 bases from V and 9 bases from J, with 9 bases between. The CDR3 spans 12 residues. Germline CDR1 and CDR2: SGDLS and YYNGEE. The CDR3 spells CASSVNRGEQFF. In DNA, the CDR3 is TGTGCCAGCAGCGTTAACCGCGGTGAGCAGTTCTTC.

J is TRBJ1-4 and V is TRBV19; D not resolved. The germline CDR1 and CDR2 sequences are LNHDA and SQIVND (reference sequence). This CDR3 is 13 amino acids long. The ends were cut back, 6 bases at V and 3 bases at J, with 8 bases in the middle. This CDR3 is CASRPDPNEKLFF. The CDR3 nucleotides read TGTGCCAGTAGACCAGATCCTAATGAAAAACTGTTTTTT.

This chain joins TRBV20-1 and TRBJ1-5; TRBD1 aligns across 7 bases. The J segment lost 11 bases and the V segment lost 5 bases, leaving 6 bases of the junction unmatched. Germline CDR1 DFQATT, CDR2 SNEGSKA (reference sequence). The CDR3 has 11 residues. CDR3 DNA: TGCAGTGCTTCCCGGGGACAGTCCCAGCATTTT. Its protein is CSASRGQSQHF.

The chain joins TRBV28 to TRBJ2-7, with TRBD1 identical over 7 bases. The V gene's germline CDR1 is MDHEN and CDR2 SYDVKM. This CDR3 contains 18 residues. V shed 6 bases and J 7 bases; nucleotides not matched to a gene: 24. CDR3 coding DNA: TGTGCCAGCAGCCCGACAACTATAACCGGGACGCCCAGGGGGGAGCAGTACTTC. As protein: CASSPTTITGTPRGEQYF. Full variable domain (missing parts from reference TRBV28 and TRBJ2-7): DVKVTQSSRYLVKRTGEKVFLECVQDMDHENMFWYRQDPGLGLRLIYFSYDVKMKEKGDIPEGYSVSREKKERFSLILESASTNQTSMYLCASSPTTITGTPRGEQYFGPGTRLTVT.

This chain joins TRBV28 and TRBJ1-1, with a possible D match to TRBD1 (5 bases). CDR3 length equals 13 residues. Germline CDR1 is MDHEN and CDR2 is SYDVKM. Trimming shortened V by 7 bases and J by 1 base, and 10 bases separated the two germline ends. The CDR3: CASITGKNTEAFF. CDR3 DNA: TGTGCCAGCATCACAGGAAAGAACACTGAAGCTTTCTTT.

The chain couples TRBV9 to TRBJ1-3; D perhaps matches TRBD1 (6 bases). Germline V CDR1 and CDR2: SGDLS, YYNGEE. V lost 0 bases to trimming and J lost 5 bases, with 9 bases between them. The CDR3 consists of 14 residues. As DNA, the CDR3 is TGTGCCAGCAGCGTAGGGGGGCTAAGAAACACCATATATTTT. It encodes CASSVGGLRNTIYF.

Only one count was recorded for this clone. V is TRBV11-3 and J is TRBJ1-5; D unclear. The CDR3 is 9 amino acids. Trimming removed 5 bases from V and 14 bases from J, with 7 bases in between. The germline V gene encodes CDR1 SGHNT and CDR2 YENEEA. CDR3 loop: CASSPVEHF. In DNA, the CDR3 is TGTGCCAGCAGCCCTGTTGAGCATTTT. The whole variable domain, remainder taken from reference TRBV11-3 and TRBJ1-5, is EAGVVQSPRYKIIEKKQPVAFWCNPISGHNTLYWYLQNLGQGPELLIRYENEEAVDDSQLPKDRFSAERLKGVDSTLKIQPAELGDSAVYLCASSPVEHFGDGTRLSIL.

The CDR3 sequence: CASSLRERRGYTF. In nucleotides, the CDR3 is TGCGCCAGCAGCTTAAGGGAGAGAAGAGGCTACACCTTC. The gene calls are TRBV5-1 and TRBJ1-2; D not certain. Germline CDR1 is SGHRS and CDR2 is YFSETQ. Trimming stripped 2 bases from V and 8 bases from J, with 13 bases between. The CDR3 has 13 amino acids.

V usage is TRBV14 and J usage is TRBJ2-7, with D possibly being TRBD2 (7 bases). Per the germline V gene, CDR1 is SGHDN and CDR2 is FVKESK. Trimming pared 4 bases from V and 2 bases from J, leaving 21 bases between. The CDR3 covers 17 residues. The CDR3 DNA is TGTGCCAGCAGCCCAAGATACGGGGGGCTGGAGACCTACGAGCAGTACTTC. Translated, it gives CASSPRYGGLETYEQYF.